This TCR beta chain was documented in a study of cytotoxic CD8 clonotypes in ibrutinib-treated CLL. This CDR3 region has 15 residues. CDR1 and CDR2 (germline): MNHEY, SMNVEV (reference sequence). Deletions cut 6 bases from V and 5 bases from J, with 18 bases between. TCRdb keeps only in-frame clones here, not all; method: immunoSEQ multiplex PCR. The sample records 250,000 to 350,000 clones, 76% being singletons. The sample consisted of PBMCs, taken at disease progression, from a patient treated with ibrutinib. The chain has TRBV27 and TRBJ2-3; either TRBD1 or TRBD2 may supply D (5 bases each). The receptor was derived from a human donor with chronic lymphocytic leukemia. The CDR3: CASSYLGVDKDTQYF. For the CDR3, the DNA is TGTGCCAGCAGCTACCTGGGGGTTGATAAAGATACGCAGTATTTT.